The T cell receptor beta chain under discussion was sequenced for a study of blood T cell repertoires in COVID-19. TCRdb's copy holds only in-frame clones and misses some; the assay was immunoSEQ multiplex PCR. Among about 100,000 clones listed, 79% were seen once. This CDR3 contains 16 residues. The ends lost 4 bases at V and 5 bases at J; junction bases unmatched: 9. The germline V gene has CDR1 SGHKS and CDR2 YYEKEE (reference sequence). The source material was peripheral blood. The receptor comes from a woman aged 80 or over with active or convalescent COVID-19. The chain uses TRBV5-5 and TRBJ2-1; TRBD2 matches at 10 bases. The CDR3 sequence is CASSPRTSGGNNEQFF. CDR3 bases: TGTGCCAGCAGCCCCAGGACTAGCGGAGGGAACAATGAGCAGTTCTTC.